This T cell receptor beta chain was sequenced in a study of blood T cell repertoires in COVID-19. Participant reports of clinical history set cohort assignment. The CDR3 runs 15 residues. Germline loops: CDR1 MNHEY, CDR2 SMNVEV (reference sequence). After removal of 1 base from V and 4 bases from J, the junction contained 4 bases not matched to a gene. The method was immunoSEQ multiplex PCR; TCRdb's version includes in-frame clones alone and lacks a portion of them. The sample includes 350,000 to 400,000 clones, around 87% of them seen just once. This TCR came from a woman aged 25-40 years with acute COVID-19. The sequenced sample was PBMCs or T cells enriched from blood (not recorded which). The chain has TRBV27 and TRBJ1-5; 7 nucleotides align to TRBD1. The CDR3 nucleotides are TGTGCCAGCAGTTTATTACCGGGACAGAATCAGCCCCAGCATTTT. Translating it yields CASSLLPGQNQPQHF.